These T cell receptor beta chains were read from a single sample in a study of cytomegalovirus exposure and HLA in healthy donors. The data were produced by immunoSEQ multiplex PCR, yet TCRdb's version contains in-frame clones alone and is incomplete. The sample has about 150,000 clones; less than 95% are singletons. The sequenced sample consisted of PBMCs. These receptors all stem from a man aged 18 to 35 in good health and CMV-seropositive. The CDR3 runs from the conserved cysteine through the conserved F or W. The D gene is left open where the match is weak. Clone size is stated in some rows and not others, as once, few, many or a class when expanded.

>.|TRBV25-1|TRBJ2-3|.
CASSETAVSTDTQYF
TGTGCCAGCAGTGAAACTGCGGTGAGCACAGATACGCAGTATTTT
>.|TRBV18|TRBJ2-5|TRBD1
CASSPGQGPVTQYF
TGTGCCAGCTCACCCGGACAGGGGCCAGTGACCCAGTACTTC
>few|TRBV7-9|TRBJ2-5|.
CASNGEAYQETQYF
TGTGCCAGCAACGGGGAGGCCTACCAAGAGACCCAGTACTTC
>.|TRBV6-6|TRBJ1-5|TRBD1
CASRRDRVNQPQHF
TGTGCCAGCAGGAGGGACAGGGTCAATCAGCCCCAGCATTTT
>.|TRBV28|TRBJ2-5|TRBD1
CASSPRTDRGFTQYF
TGTGCCAGCAGTCCTAGGACTGACAGGGGATTCACCCAGTACTTC
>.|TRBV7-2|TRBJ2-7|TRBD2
CASSRLAGVYEQYF
TGTGCCAGCAGCCGACTAGCAGGTGTCTACGAGCAGTACTTC
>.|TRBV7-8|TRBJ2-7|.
CASSLAEGWYEQYF
TGTGCCAGCAGCTTAGCGGAGGGGTGGTACGAGCAGTACTTC
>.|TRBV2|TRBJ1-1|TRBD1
CASSGQGAEAFF
TGTGCCAGCAGTGGTCAGGGGGCGGAAGCTTTCTTT
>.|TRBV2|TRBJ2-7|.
CASSDLRAGVEQYF
TGTGCCAGCAGTGACCTCCGGGCAGGGGTCGAGCAGTACTTC
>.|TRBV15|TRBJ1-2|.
CATSRDLSGSYGYTF
TGTGCCACCAGCAGAGACCTCTCAGGGTCCTATGGCTACACCTTC
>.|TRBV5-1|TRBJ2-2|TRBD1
CASSRPTGSTTGELFF
TGCGCCAGCAGCAGACCGACAGGGTCGACCACCGGGGAGCTGTTTTTT
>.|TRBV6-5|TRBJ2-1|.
CASSYMAGLDNEQFF
TGTGCCAGCAGTTACATGGCAGGGCTGGACAATGAGCAGTTCTTC
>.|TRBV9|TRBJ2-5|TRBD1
CASSVGVDRRETQYF
TGTGCCAGCAGCGTCGGTGTGGACAGGAGAGAGACCCAGTACTTC
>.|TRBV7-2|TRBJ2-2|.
CASSFPGANTGELFF
TGTGCCAGCAGCTTTCCAGGGGCGAACACCGGGGAGCTGTTTTTT
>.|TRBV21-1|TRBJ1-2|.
CASSTQDFYGGYTF
TGTGCCAGCAGCACTCAGGACTTCTATGGGGGCTACACCTTC
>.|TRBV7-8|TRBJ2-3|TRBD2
CASSLDAGVADTQYF
TGTGCCAGCAGCTTAGATGCGGGAGTAGCAGATACGCAGTATTTT
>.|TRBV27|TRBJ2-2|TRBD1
CASSLTDRGNTGELFF
TGTGCCAGCAGTTTAACGGACAGGGGAAACACCGGGGAGCTGTTTTTT
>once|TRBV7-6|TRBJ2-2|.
CASSLAGDRSGELFF
TGTGCCAGCAGCTTAGCGGGAGATCGGAGCGGGGAGCTGTTTTTT
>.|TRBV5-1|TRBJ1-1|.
CASSLYGERDTEAFF
TGCGCCAGCAGCTTGTACGGGGAACGGGACACTGAAGCTTTCTTT
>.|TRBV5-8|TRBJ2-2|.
CASSFWSRATGELFF
TGTGCCAGCAGCTTCTGGTCGCGGGCCACCGGGGAGCTGTTTTTT
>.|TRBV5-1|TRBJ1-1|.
CASSRGTLRNTEAFF
TGCGCCAGCAGCCGAGGGACTTTACGGAACACTGAAGCTTTCTTT
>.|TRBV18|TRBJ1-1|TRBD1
CASSLGTGRTEAFF
TGTGCCAGCTCACTTGGGACAGGGAGGACTGAAGCTTTCTTT
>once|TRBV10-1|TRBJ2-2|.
CASSESFTGELFF
TGCGCCAGCAGTGAGAGCTTCACCGGGGAGCTGTTTTTT
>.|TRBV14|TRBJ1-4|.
CASSQERQRLFF
TGTGCCAGCAGCCAAGAACGGCAGCGCCTGTTTTTT
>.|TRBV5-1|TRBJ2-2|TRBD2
CASSLGRLAGTGELFF
TGCGCCAGCAGCTTGGGGCGTCTAGCGGGAACCGGGGAGCTGTTTTTT
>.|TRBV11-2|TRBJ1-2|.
CASSLESWESYTF
TGTGCCAGCAGCTTAGAATCATGGGAGAGCTACACCTTC
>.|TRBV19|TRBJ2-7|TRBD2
CASSTRSSGSYEQYF
TGTGCCAGTAGTACTCGGTCTAGCGGATCCTACGAGCAGTACTTC
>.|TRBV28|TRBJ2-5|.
CASSLCRGEETQYF
TGTGCCAGCAGTTTATGCAGGGGCGAAGAGACCCAGTACTTC
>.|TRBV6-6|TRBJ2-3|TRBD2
CASKLAGTQYF
TGTGCCAGCAAGCTAGCGGGGACGCAGTATTTT
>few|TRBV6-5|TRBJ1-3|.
CASSPTGKPGNTIYF
TGTGCCAGCAGCCCCACGGGAAAACCAGGAAACACCATATATTTT
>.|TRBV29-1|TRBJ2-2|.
CSGGHSTGELFF
TGCAGCGGGGGACATTCCACCGGGGAGCTGTTTTTT
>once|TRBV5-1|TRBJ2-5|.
CASSSVETQYF
TGCGCCAGCAGCTCCGTTGAGACCCAGTACTTC
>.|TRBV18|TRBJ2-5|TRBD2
CASSPPSSGRRLETQYF
TGTGCCAGCTCACCACCATCCAGCGGGAGAAGGCTTGAGACCCAGTACTTC
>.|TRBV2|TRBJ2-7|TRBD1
CASSQGATSSYEQYF
TGTGCCAGCAGTCAGGGGGCGACGAGCTCCTACGAGCAGTACTTC
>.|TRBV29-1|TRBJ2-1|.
CSVEQGMNEQFF
TGCAGCGTTGAACAGGGAATGAATGAGCAGTTCTTC
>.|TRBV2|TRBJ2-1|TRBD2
CASSEGTSRSNEQFF
TGTGCCAGCAGTGAAGGGACTAGCAGGAGCAATGAGCAGTTCTTC
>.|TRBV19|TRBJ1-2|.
CASSITGNYGYTF
TGTGCCAGTAGTATAACCGGTAACTATGGCTACACCTTC
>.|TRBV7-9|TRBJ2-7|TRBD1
CASSLRDRGYEQYF
TGTGCCAGCAGCTTAAGGGACAGGGGGTACGAGCAGTACTTC
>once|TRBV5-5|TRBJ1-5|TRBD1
CASSPGQGGDQPQHF
TGTGCCAGCAGTCCGGGACAGGGAGGCGATCAGCCCCAGCATTTT
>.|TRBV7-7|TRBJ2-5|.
CASSPSQLVGETQYF
TGTGCTAGCAGCCCGAGCCAGCTAGTCGGAGAGACCCAGTACTTC
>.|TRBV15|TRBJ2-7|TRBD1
CATSRDRGREQYF
TGTGCCACCAGCCGGGACAGGGGGCGAGAGCAGTACTTC
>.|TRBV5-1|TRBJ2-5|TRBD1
CASSRKDRVQETQYF
TGCGCCAGCAGCCGCAAGGACAGGGTCCAAGAGACCCAGTACTTC
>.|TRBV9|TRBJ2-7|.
CASSVEMRASEQYF
TGTGCCAGCAGCGTAGAAATGCGGGCCAGCGAGCAGTACTTC
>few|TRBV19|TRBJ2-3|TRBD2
CASSLDPRGGPDTQYF
TGTGCCAGTAGTCTCGATCCTCGCGGGGGGCCAGATACGCAGTATTTT
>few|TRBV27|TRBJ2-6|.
CASSFSAAQAGANVLTF
TGTGCCAGCAGTTTCTCGGCAGCGCAAGCTGGGGCCAACGTCCTGACTTTC
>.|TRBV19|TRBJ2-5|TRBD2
CASGVSGSWETQYF
TGTGCCAGTGGAGTTAGCGGGAGCTGGGAGACCCAGTACTTC
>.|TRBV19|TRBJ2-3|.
CASSNTTDTQYF
TGTGCCAGTAGTAACACCACAGATACGCAGTATTTT